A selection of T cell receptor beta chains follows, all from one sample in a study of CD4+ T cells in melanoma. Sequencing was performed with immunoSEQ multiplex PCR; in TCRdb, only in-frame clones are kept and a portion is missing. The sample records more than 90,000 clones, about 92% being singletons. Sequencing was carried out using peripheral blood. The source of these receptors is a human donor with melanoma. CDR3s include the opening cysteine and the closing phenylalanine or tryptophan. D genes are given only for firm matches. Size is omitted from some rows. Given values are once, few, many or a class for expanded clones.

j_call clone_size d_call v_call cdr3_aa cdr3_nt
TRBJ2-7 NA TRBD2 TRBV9 CASSVGLAREQYF TGTGCCAGCAGCGTAGGACTAGCACGCGAGCAGTACTTC
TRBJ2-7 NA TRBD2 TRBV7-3 CASSLSPTSGYEQYF TGTGCCAGCAGCTTATCCCCGACTAGCGGTTACGAGCAGTACTTC
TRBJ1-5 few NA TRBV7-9 CASSRQGHF TGTGCCAGCAGCAGGCAGGGTCATTTT
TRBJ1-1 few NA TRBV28 CASLIRNTEAFF TGTGCCAGCCTGATTAGGAACACTGAAGCTTTCTTT
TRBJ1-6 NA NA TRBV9 CASSVEDRNSPLHF TGTGCCAGCAGCGTAGAGGACAGAAATTCACCCCTCCACTTT
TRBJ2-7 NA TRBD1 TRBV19 CASSTGTGAYEQYF TGTGCCAGTAGTACCGGGACAGGGGCCTACGAGCAGTACTTC
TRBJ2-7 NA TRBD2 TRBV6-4 CASSDSTGLAAAYEQYF TGTGCCAGCAGTGACTCGACGGGGCTAGCGGCCGCCTACGAGCAGTACTTC
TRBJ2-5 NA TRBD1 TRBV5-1 CASSRGLQYQETQYF TGCGCCAGCAGTAGGGGGCTTCAGTACCAAGAGACCCAGTACTTC
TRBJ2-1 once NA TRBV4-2 CASSQRGSYNEQFF TGTGCCAGCAGCCAAAGGGGCTCCTACAATGAGCAGTTCTTC
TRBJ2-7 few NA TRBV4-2 CASGGYEQYF TGTGCCAGCGGGGGGTACGAGCAGTACTTC
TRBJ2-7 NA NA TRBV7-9 CASSSLRDGEQYF TGTGCCAGCAGCTCCCTGAGAGATGGCGAGCAGTACTTC
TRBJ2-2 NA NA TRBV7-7 CASSLGGSRASSGELFF TGTGCCAGCAGCTTAGGAGGGAGCAGGGCAAGCTCCGGGGAGCTGTTTTTT
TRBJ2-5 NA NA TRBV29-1 CSVEKGETQYF TGCAGCGTAGAGAAGGGGGAGACCCAGTACTTC
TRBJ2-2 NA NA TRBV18 CASSPTTRNTGELFF TGTGCCAGCTCACCTACTACGCGGAACACCGGGGAGCTGTTTTTT
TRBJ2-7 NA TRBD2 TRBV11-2 CASSTPPSSAGGGYEQYF TGTGCCAGCAGCACACCCCCTTCATCCGCCGGGGGGGGCTACGAGCAGTACTTC
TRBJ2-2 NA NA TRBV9 CASSHDTGELFF TGTGCCAGCAGCCATGACACCGGGGAGCTGTTTTTT
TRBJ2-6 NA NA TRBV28 CASSPQRGTSGANVLTF TGTGCCAGCAGCCCCCAGAGGGGTACCTCTGGGGCCAACGTCCTGACTTTC
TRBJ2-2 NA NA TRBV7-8 CASRKEMELFF TGTGCCAGTAGGAAGGAGATGGAGCTGTTTTTT
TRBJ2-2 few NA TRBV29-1 CSVVDQGVGTGELFF TGCAGCGTTGTGGACCAGGGTGTTGGGACCGGGGAGCTGTTTTTT
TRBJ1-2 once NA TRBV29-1 CSVEDLSRDGYTF TGCAGCGTTGAAGATCTCTCCAGGGATGGCTACACCTTC
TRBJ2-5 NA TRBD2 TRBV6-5 CASSYGAGIQETQYF TGTGCCAGCAGTTACGGAGCGGGGATACAAGAGACCCAGTACTTC
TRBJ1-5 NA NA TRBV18 CASSPPGEPQHF TGTGCCAGCTCACCACCGGGAGAGCCCCAGCATTTT
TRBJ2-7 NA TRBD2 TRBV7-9 CASRPGTNYEQYF TGTGCCAGCAGACCAGGGACTAACTACGAGCAGTACTTC
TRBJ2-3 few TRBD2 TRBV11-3 CASSPGLAGTDTQYF TGTGCCAGCAGCCCAGGACTAGCGGGCACAGATACGCAGTATTTT
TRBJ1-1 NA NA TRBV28 CASSSTGLGHTEAFF TGTGCCAGCAGTTCGACAGGACTAGGGCACACTGAAGCTTTCTTT
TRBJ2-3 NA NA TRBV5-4 CASSLDPSLTDTQYF TGTGCCAGCAGCTTGGACCCCTCCCTTACAGATACGCAGTATTTT
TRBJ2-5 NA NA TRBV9 CASSAARGQETQYF TGTGCCAGCAGCGCTGCACGGGGGCAAGAGACCCAGTACTTC
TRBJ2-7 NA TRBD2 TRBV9 CASSVVPSGGPPVNF TGTGCCAGCAGCGTAGTCCCTAGCGGGGGCCCTCCCGTTAACTTC
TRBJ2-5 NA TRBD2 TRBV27 CASSLGAGGYQETQYF TGTGCCAGCAGTTTAGGGGCGGGGGGGTACCAAGAGACCCAGTACTTC
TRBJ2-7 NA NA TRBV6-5 CASSYDPRVGSYEQYF TGTGCCAGCAGTTACGACCCGCGGGTAGGCTCCTACGAGCAGTACTTC
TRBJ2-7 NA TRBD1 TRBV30 CAWSGGDRGLREQYF TGTGCCTGGAGCGGAGGGGACAGGGGTTTGCGGGAGCAGTACTTC
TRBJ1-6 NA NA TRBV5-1 CASSLEGGFTSPLHF TGCGCCAGCAGCTTGGAGGGGGGATTCACTTCACCCCTCCACTTT
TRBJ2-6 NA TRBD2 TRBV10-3 CAITNSGGVGGANVLTF TGTGCCATCACTAATAGCGGGGGGGTCGGTGGGGCCAACGTCCTGACTTTC